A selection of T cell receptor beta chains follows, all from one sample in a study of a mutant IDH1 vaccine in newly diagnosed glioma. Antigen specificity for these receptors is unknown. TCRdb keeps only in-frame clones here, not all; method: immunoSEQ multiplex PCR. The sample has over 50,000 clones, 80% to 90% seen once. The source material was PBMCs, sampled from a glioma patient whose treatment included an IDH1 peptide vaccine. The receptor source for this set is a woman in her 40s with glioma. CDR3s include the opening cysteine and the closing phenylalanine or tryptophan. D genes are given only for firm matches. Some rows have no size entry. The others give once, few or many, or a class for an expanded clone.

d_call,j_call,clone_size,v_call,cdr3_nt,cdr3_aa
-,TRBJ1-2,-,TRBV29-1,TGCAGCGTTGGCAGGGCCCGTCCGGGCTATGGCTACACCTTC,CSVGRARPGYGYTF
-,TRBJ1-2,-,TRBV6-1,TGTGCCACCGCGGATCTCTTGGTCTATGGCTACACCTTC,CATADLLVYGYTF
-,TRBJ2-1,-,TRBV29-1,TGCAGCGTAGTGGGGTACCGAAGCTCCTACAATGAGCAGTTCTTC,CSVVGYRSSYNEQFF
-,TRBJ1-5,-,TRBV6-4,TGTGCCAGCAACTGGCGAATCCAGCCCCAGCATTTT,CASNWRIQPQHF
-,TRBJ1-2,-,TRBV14,TGTGCCAGCAGCCAAGAAGGAAGGGGCGCATATGGCTACACCTTC,CASSQEGRGAYGYTF
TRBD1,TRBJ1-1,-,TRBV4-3,TGCGCCAGCAGCCAAGATAGGGGACAGGGAGGCACTGAAGCTTTCTTT,CASSQDRGQGGTEAFF
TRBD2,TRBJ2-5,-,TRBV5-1,TGCGCCAGCAGCTATACTAGACTAGCGGGAGTGGAGACCCAGTACTTC,CASSYTRLAGVETQYF
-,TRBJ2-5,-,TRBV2,TGTGCCAGCAGTGAACTAGCGCTCACCCAAGAGACCCAGTACTTC,CASSELALTQETQYF
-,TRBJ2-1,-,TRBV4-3,TGCGCCAGCAGCCAAACTTGGAGCTCCTACAATGAGCAGTTCTTC,CASSQTWSSYNEQFF
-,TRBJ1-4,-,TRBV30,TGTGCCTGGAGTGTCGGGGCGGCTGAAAAACTGTTTTTT,CAWSVGAAEKLFF
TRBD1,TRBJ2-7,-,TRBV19,TGTGCCAGTACTCACCGGGACAGAGCCTACGAGCAGTACTTC,CASTHRDRAYEQYF
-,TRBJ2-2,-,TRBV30,TGTGCCTGGGGGCCCGGGGAGCTGTTTTTT,CAWGPGELFF
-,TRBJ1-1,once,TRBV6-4,TGTGCCAGCAGCCTCGAAAGGGGCACTGAAGCTTTCTTT,CASSLERGTEAFF
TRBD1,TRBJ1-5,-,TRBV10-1,TGCGCCAGCAGTCCGGACAGGGGTTGGGGTCAGCCCCAGCATTTT,CASSPDRGWGQPQHF
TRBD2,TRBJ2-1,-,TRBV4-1,TGCGCCAGCGCTCTATCCCGGACTAGCGGGCAATACAATGAGCAGTTCTTC,CASALSRTSGQYNEQFF
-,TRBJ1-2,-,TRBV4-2,TGTGCCAGCAGCCATATAGCAGGAACAACGGTTTTGAGTCCCCGTCTAGCCGAAATGGGCTACACCTTC,CASSHIAGTTVLSPRLAEMGYTF
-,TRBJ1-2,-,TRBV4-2,TGTGCCAGCAGCCAAGAAGTCCCCGGGACTGGAGTCGACGGCTACACCTTC,CASSQEVPGTGVDGYTF
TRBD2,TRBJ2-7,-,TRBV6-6,TGTGCCAGCAGTTACTCAGGGAGGGGAGCCTACGAGCAGTACTTC,CASSYSGRGAYEQYF
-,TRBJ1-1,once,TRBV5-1,TGCGCCAGCAGCTTGGAATGGGCAGGCACTGAAGCTTTCTTT,CASSLEWAGTEAFF
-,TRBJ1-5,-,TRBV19,TGTGCCAGTAGTAACGGACACGCTTACAATCAGCCCCAGCATTTT,CASSNGHAYNQPQHF
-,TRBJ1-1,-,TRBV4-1,TGCGCCAGCAGCCAAGGAACAGGGCCGAACACTGAAGCTTTCTTT,CASSQGTGPNTEAFF
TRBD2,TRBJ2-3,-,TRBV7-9,TGTGCCAGCAGCCCACGTCCCCGGGACTATCGCACAGATACGCAGTATTTT,CASSPRPRDYRTDTQYF
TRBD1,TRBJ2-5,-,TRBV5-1,TGCGCCAGCAGCTTCCTTCCGCCTAACAGGGGAGAGACCCAGTACTTC,CASSFLPPNRGETQYF
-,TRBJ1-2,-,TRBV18,TGTGCCAGCTCACCACGGGACATGGGTGGCTACACCTTC,CASSPRDMGGYTF
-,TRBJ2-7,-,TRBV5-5,TGTGCCAGCAGCCCCACCCCTAATCACGAGCAGTACTTC,CASSPTPNHEQYF
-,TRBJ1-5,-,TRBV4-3,TGCGCCAGCAGCCACGGGGGGGGGTTTAGGGGAGAGGGTCAGCCCCAGCATTTT,CASSHGGGFRGEGQPQHF
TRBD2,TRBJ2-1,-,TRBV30,TGTGCCTACACCCCTCCTGGCGGGAGGGAGCAGTTCTTC,CAYTPPGGREQFF
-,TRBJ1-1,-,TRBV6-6,TGTGCCAGCAGTCCCGACAGGACTACCGCATTCCCCCAAGCTTTCTTT,CASSPDRTTAFPQAFF
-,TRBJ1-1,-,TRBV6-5,TGTGCCAGCAGTTACTCGTCGGGGGCTGAAGCTTTCTTT,CASSYSSGAEAFF
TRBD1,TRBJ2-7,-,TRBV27,TGTGCCAGCAGTTTGACGACAGGGAACCACGAGCAGTACTTC,CASSLTTGNHEQYF
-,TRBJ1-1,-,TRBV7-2,TGTGCCAGCAGCTTATCCAGGGGAGGCACTGAAGCTTTCTTT,CASSLSRGGTEAFF
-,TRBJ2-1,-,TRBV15,TGTGCCACCAGCGGGTCCTTGTATGAGCAGTTCTTC,CATSGSLYEQFF
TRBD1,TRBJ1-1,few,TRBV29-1,TGCAGCGTCCCCCCGGACAGGGGGCACACTGAAGCTTTCTTT,CSVPPDRGHTEAFF
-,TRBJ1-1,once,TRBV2,TGTGCCAGCACCCCGGGCCAAGGCCCGCAATTGAACACTGAAGCTTTCTTT,CASTPGQGPQLNTEAFF
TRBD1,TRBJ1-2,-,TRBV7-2,TGTGCCAGCAGCTATACCGGGACAGGGGAGGTCTACACCTTC,CASSYTGTGEVYTF
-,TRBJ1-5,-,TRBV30,TGTGCCTGGAGTGTTCGTCCTGGGCAGCCCCAGCATTTT,CAWSVRPGQPQHF
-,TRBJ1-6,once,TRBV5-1,TGCGCCAGCAGCTTATCGGGGGGCTATAATTCACCCCTCCACTTT,CASSLSGGYNSPLHF
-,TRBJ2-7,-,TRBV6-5,TGTGCCAGCAGCCTGACTAGGAAATACGAGCAGTACTTC,CASSLTRKYEQYF
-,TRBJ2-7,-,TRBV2,TGTGCCAGCAGGTCCACGGTGAGCTCCTACGAGCAGTACTTC,CASRSTVSSYEQYF
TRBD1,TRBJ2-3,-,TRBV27,TGTGCCAGCAGTTTATCCAACCCTGGACAGGGCACAGATACGCAGTATTTT,CASSLSNPGQGTDTQYF
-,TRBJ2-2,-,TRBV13,TGTGCCAGCAGCCTCAGCCCAAACACCGGGGAGCTGTTTTTT,CASSLSPNTGELFF
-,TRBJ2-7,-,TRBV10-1,TGCGCCAGCAGTGAGCCCGGGAGATACGAGCAGTACTTC,CASSEPGRYEQYF
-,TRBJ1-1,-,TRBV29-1,TGCAGCGTTGATCCAGGGGACACTGAAGCTTTCTTT,CSVDPGDTEAFF
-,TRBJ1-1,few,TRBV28,TGTGCCGCCTCCCTCCCCTACACTGAAGCTTTCTTT,CAASLPYTEAFF
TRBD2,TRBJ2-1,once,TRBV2,TGTGCCAGCAGGGTTGGGGACTACCAGTTCTTC,CASRVGDYQFF
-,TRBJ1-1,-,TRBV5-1,TGCGCCAGCAGCGCACAGGGTGCGGTCACTGAAGCTTTCTTT,CASSAQGAVTEAFF
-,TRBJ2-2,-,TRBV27,TGTGCCAGCAGTTTACTGCCCTTGAACACCGGGGAGCTGTTTTTT,CASSLLPLNTGELFF
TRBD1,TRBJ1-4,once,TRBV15,TGTGCCACCAGCAGAGACGCAGGGGGCTATAATGAAAAACTGTTTTTT,CATSRDAGGYNEKLFF
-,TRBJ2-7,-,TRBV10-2,TGCGCCAGCAGTCCTTCAGGGAACGGCTATTACGAGCAGTACTTC,CASSPSGNGYYEQYF
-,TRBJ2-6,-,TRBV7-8,TGTGCCAGCGGATCAGGCTCTGGGGCCAACGTCCTGACTTTC,CASGSGSGANVLTF
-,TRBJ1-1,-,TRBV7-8,TGTGCCAGCAGCTTAGGGGTAGAGGCAGGAAACACTGAAGCTTTCTTT,CASSLGVEAGNTEAFF
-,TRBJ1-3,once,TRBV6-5,TGTGCCAGCAGTAACTACAGGGACTCTGGAAACACCATATATTTT,CASSNYRDSGNTIYF
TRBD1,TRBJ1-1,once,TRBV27,TGTGCCAGCAGTTTCGGGGACAGGGGGAACACTGAAGCTTTCTTT,CASSFGDRGNTEAFF